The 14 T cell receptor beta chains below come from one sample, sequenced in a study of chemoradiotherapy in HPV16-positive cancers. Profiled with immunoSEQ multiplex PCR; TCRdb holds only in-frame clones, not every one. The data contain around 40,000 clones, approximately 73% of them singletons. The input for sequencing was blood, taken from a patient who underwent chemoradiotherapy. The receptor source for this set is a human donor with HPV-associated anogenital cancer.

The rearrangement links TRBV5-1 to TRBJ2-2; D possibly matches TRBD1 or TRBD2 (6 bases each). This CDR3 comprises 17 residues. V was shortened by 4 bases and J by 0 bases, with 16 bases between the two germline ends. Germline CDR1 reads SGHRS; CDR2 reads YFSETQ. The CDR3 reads CASSDAPGAANTGELFF. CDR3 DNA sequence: TGCGCCAGCAGCGACGCTCCGGGGGCCGCGAACACCGGGGAGCTGTTTTTT.

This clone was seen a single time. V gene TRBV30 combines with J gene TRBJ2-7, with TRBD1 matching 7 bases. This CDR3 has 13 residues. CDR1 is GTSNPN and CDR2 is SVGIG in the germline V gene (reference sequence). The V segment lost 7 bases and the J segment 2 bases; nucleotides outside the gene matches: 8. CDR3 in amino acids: CAFQDRAPYEQYF. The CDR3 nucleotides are TGTGCCTTCCAAGACAGGGCACCCTACGAGCAGTACTTC. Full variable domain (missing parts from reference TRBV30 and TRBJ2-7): SQTIHQWPATLVQPVGSPLSLECTVEGTSNPNLYWYRQAAGRGLQLLFYSVGIGQISSEVPQNLSASRPQDRQFILSSKKLLLSDSGFYLCAFQDRAPYEQYFGPGTRLTVT.

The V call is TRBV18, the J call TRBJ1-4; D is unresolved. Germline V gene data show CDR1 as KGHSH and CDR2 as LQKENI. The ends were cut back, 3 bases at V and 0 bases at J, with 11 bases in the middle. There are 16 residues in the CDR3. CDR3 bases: TGTGCCAGCTCACCGGGTCCGGATGCAACTAATGAAAAACTGTTTTTT. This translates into CASSPGPDATNEKLFF.

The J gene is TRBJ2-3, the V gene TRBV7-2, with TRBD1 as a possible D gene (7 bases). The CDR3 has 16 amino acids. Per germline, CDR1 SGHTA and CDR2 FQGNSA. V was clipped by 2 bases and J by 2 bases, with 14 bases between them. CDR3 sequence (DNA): TGTGCCAGCAGCTTAACCGCGGGACAGCCCACAGATACGCAGTATTTT. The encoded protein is CASSLTAGQPTDTQYF.

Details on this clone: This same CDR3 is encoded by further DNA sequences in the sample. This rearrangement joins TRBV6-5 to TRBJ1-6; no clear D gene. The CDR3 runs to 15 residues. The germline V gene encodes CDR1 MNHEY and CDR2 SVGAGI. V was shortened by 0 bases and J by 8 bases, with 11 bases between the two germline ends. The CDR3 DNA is TGTGCCAGCAGTTACTCGCGCACCGGCGATTCACCCCTCCACTTT. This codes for CASSYSRTGDSPLHF.

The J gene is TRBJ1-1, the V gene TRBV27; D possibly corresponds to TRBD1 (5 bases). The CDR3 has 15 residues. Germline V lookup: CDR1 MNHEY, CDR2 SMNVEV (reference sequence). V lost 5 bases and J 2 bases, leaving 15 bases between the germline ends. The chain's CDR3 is CASSQPRGSNTEAFF. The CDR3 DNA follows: TGTGCCAGCAGTCAACCTCGGGGCAGCAACACTGAAGCTTTCTTT.

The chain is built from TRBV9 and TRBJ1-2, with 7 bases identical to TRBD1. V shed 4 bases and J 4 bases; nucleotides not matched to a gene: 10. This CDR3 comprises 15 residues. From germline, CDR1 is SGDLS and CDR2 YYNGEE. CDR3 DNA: TGTGCCAGCAGCCCACACGACAGGGTAGGCTATGGCTACACCTTC. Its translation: CASSPHDRVGYGYTF.

CDR3 in amino acids: CASSEVEVNTEAFF. The CDR3, as DNA: TGTGCCAGCAGTGAAGTCGAGGTGAACACTGAAGCTTTCTTT. This chain connects TRBV6-1 to TRBJ1-1; D gene unclear. Trimming shortened V by 1 base and J by 0 bases, and 6 bases separated the two germline ends. The CDR3 consists of 14 residues. Germline V lookup: CDR1 MNHNS, CDR2 SASEGT.

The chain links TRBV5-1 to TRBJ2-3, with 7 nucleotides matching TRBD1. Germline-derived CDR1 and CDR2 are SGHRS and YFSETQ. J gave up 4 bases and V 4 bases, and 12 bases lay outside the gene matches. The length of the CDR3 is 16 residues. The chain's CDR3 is CASSQQGKGVPDTQYF. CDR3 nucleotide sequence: TGCGCCAGCAGCCAACAGGGGAAAGGGGTACCAGATACGCAGTATTTT.

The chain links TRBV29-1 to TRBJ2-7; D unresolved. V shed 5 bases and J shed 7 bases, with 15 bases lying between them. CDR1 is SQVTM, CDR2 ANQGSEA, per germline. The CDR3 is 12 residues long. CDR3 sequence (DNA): TGCAGCGTTCGAGAAGGGCCCCGGGAGCAGTACTTC. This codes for CSVREGPREQYF.

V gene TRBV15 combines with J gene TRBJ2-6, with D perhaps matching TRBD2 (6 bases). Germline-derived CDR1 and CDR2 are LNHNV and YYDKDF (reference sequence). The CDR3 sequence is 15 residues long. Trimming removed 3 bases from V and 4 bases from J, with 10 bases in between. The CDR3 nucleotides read TGTGCCACCAGCAGCGGAGGGGTAGGGGCCAACGTCCTGACTTTC. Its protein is CATSSGGVGANVLTF.

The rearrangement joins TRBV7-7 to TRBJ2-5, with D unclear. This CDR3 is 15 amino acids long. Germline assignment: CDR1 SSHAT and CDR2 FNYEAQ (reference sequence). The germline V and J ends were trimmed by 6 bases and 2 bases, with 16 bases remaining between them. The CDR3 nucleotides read TGTGCCAGCAGTTCGACTGGTACCAGTCAAGAGACCCAGTACTTC. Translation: CASSSTGTSQETQYF. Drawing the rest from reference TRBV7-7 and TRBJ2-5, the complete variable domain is GAGVSQSPRYKVTKRGQDVTLRCDPISSHATLYWYQQALGQGPEFLTYFNYEAQPDKSGLPSDRFSAERPEGSISTLTIQRTEQRDSAMYRCASSSTGTSQETQYFGPGTRLLVL.

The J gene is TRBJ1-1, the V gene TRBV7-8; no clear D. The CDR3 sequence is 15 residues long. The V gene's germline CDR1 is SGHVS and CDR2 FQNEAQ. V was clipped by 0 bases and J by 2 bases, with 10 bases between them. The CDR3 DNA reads TGTGCCAGCAGCTTAGCGTTCGGCACTAACACTGAAGCTTTCTTT. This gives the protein CASSLAFGTNTEAFF.

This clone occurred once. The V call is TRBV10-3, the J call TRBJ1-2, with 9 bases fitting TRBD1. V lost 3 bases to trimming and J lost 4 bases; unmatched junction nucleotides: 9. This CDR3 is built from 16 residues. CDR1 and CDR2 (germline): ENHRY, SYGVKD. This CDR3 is CAISEGTGFSSYGYTF. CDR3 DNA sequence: TGTGCCATCAGTGAAGGGACAGGGTTTTCTTCCTATGGCTACACCTTC.